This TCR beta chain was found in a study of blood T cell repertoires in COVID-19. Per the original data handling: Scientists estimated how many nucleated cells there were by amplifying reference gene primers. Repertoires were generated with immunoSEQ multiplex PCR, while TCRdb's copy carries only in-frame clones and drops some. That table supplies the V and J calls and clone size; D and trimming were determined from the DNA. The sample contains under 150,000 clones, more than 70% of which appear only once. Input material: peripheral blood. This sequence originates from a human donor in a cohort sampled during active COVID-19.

The CDR3 region is CASSFVGGETQYF. DNA for the CDR3: TGTGCCAGCAGCTTTGTAGGGGGAGAGACCCAGTACTTC. The chain employs TRBV7-3 and TRBJ2-5; TRBD1 is a possible D gene (6 bases). Germline V gene lookup returns CDR1 SGHTA and CDR2 FQGTGA. Between the trimmed V and J ends, which lost 3 bases and 4 bases, there was a span of 9 bases. The CDR3 totals 13 residues.